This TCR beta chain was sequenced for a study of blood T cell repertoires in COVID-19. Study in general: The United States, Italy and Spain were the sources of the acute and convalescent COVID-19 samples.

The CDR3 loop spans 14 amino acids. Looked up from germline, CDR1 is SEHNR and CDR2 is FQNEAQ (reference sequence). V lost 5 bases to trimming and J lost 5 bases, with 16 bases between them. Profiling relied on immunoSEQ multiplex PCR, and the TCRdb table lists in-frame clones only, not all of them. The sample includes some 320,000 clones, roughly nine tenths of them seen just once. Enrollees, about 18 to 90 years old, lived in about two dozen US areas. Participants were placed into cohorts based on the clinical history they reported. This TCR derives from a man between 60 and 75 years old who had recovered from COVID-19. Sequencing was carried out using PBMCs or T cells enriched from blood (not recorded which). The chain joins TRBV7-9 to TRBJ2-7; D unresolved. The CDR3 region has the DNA TGTGCCAGCAGCCCACCTAGGTGGGTAAACGAGCAGTACTTC. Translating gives CASSPPRWVNEQYF.